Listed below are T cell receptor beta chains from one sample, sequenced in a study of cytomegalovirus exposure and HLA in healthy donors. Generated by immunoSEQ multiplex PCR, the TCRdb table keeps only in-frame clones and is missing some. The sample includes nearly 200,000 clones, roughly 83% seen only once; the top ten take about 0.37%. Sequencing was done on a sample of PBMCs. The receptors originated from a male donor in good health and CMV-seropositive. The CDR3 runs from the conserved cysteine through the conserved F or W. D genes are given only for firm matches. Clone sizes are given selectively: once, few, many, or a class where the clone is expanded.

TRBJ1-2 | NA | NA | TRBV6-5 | TGTGCCACTTCGGACTTTTCTGGCTACACCTTC | CATSDFSGYTF
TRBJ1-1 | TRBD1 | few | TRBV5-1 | TGCGCCAGCAGCGACCCGACAGGGGATAAAGCTTTCTTT | CASSDPTGDKAFF
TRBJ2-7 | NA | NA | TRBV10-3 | TGTGCCACACTGGGCGGGACAGATTCGTACTACGAGCAGTACTTC | CATLGGTDSYYEQYF
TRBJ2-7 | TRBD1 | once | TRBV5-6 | TGTGCCAGCAGCTCGCCCCGGGACAGTAAATACGAGCAGTACTTC | CASSSPRDSKYEQYF
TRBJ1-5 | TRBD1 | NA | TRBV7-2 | TGTGCCAGCAGCTTAGGGGGACAGCTCAATCAGCCCCAGCATTTT | CASSLGGQLNQPQHF
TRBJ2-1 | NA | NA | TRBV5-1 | TGCGCCAGCAGCGAGACTACCACCTCCTACAATGAGCAGTTCTTC | CASSETTTSYNEQFF
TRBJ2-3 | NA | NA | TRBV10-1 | TGCGCCAACAGACTAGGAGGTGTGGATACGCAGTATTTT | CANRLGGVDTQYF
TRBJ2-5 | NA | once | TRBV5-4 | TGTGCCAGCAGCTTGGACAGTGATTCCGAGTACTTC | CASSLDSDSEYF
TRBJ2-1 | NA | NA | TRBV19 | TGTGCCAGTAGTATAGATCGAGGGGCTAGCGATGAGCAGTTCTTC | CASSIDRGASDEQFF
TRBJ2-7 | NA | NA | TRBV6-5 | TGTGCCAGCTCTCGTCGACAGACCTACGAGCAGTACTTC | CASSRRQTYEQYF
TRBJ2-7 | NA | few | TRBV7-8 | TGTGCCAGCAGCTTCGCCAGGGCGGGGGAGCAGTACTTC | CASSFARAGEQYF
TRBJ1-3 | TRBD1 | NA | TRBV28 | TGTGCCAGCAGTTCCGGGACAGGCTCTGGAAACACCATATATTTT | CASSSGTGSGNTIYF
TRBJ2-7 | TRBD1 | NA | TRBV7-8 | TGTGCCAGCAGCTCTACCCCGGGACAGGGGGCCTACGAGCAGTACTTC | CASSSTPGQGAYEQYF
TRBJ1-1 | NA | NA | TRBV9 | TGTGCCAGCAGCCAGCCAGGGAACACTGAAGCTTTCTTT | CASSQPGNTEAFF
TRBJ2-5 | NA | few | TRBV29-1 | TGCAGCGTTGAAGACAGTCCTGGTACCGCCCAGTACTTC | CSVEDSPGTAQYF
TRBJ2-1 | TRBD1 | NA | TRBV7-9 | TGTGCCAGCAGCCGCCTAAGGGACAGGGGAAATGAGCAGTTCTTC | CASSRLRDRGNEQFF
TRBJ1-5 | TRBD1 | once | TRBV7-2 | TGTGCCAGCAGCGGTCGACAGGGTGTCCAGCCCCAGCATTTT | CASSGRQGVQPQHF
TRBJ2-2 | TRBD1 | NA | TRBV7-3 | TGTGCCAGCAGACAGGGGGCTGAGAACACCGGGGAGCTGTTTTTT | CASRQGAENTGELFF
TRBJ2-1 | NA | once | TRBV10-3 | TGTGCCATCACTCCCGCGGGGGCCAACTACAATGAGCAGTTCTTC | CAITPAGANYNEQFF
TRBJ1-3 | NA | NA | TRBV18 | TGTGCCAGCTCACAAGCTGCGGGAAACTCTGGAAACACCATATATTTT | CASSQAAGNSGNTIYF
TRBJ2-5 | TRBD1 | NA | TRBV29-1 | TGCAGCGTCGGGACAGGACAAGAGACCCAGTACTTC | CSVGTGQETQYF
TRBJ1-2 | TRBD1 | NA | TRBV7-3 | TGTGCCAGCAGCCCAACCGGGACAGATAACTATGGCTACACCTTC | CASSPTGTDNYGYTF
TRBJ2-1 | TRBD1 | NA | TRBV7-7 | TGTGCCAGCAGCTTAGGTAGGGGGCGGATCAATGAGCAGTTCTTC | CASSLGRGRINEQFF
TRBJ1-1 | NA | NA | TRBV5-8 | TGTGCCAGCAGCTTGGTTTTAGTACTGAACACTGAAGCTTTCTTT | CASSLVLVLNTEAFF
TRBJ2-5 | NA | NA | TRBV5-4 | TGTGCCAGCAGCTTGGATGGGGGCCTGGAAGAGACCCAGTACTTC | CASSLDGGLEETQYF
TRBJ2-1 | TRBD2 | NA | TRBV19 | TGTGCCAGTAGTATTCCCTTAGCGGGGGGCTACAATGAGCAGTTCTTC | CASSIPLAGGYNEQFF
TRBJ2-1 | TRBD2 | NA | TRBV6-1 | TGTGCCAGCCAGGATGGGGGGGTCTCCTACAATGAGCAGTTCTTC | CASQDGGVSYNEQFF
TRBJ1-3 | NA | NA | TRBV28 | TGTGCCAGCAGTACTAGCGCCGGGGACACCATATATTTT | CASSTSAGDTIYF
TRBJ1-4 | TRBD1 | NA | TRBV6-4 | TGTGCCAGCAGTGTCTCCGGGACAGGGGGTGAAAAACTGTTTTTT | CASSVSGTGGEKLFF